This T cell receptor beta chain was sequenced for a study of blood T cells in healthy people across ages. This clonotype has only a few counts. This clone may be a read error of a much larger clone one base away. Alongside a J-beta primer mix, a sample-barcoded 5' primer served in a second PCR lasting about 7 to 12 cycles. TCRdb fed the 5' RACE reads into MiXCR, producing one record per CDR3 protein. The table lists 600,000 to 800,000 distinct CDR3 sequences, approximately 52% of them singletons, with roughly 13% in the top ten. Germline V gene lookup returns CDR1 MNHEY and CDR2 SVGAGI. V dropped 5 bases and J dropped 8; count of bases not matched to a gene: 7. The CDR3 contains 13 residues.

V and J are TRBV6-5 and TRBJ2-7, with 9 bases aligning to TRBD1. The clonotype was recovered from a woman of 80 years or more in good health. Material for sequencing was blood. CDR3 region: CASSPGTGIQQYF. CDR3 DNA: TGTGCCAGCAGTCCCGGGACAGGGATTCAGCAGTACTTC.